These T cell receptor beta chains were read from a single sample in a study of beta chain features in type 1 diabetes. The table came from immunoSEQ multiplex PCR; TCRdb's copy has only in-frame clones and leaves some out. In the table there are around 100,000 clones, 25% to 30% of which are singletons. The sequenced sample was central memory CD4+ T cells from blood. The receptor set was obtained from a woman under 30 with type 1 diabetes. The CDR3 runs from the conserved cysteine through the conserved F or W. The D gene is left open where the match is weak. The size field is filled for only some rows; it gives once, few, many or a size class.

clone_size: few
d_call: -
v_call: TRBV2
j_call: TRBJ1-1
cdr3_nt: TGTGCCAGCAGGTACAGGACGAACACTGAAGCTTTCTTT
cdr3_aa: CASRYRTNTEAFF

clone_size: -
d_call: -
v_call: TRBV5-1
j_call: TRBJ1-1
cdr3_nt: TGCGCCAGCAGCTTGTTGGGCAGATACACTGAAGCTTTCTTT
cdr3_aa: CASSLLGRYTEAFF

clone_size: -
d_call: -
v_call: TRBV11-1
j_call: TRBJ2-5
cdr3_nt: TGTGCCAGCAGCCGTACGGTAGCAGGGGAGACCCAGTACTTC
cdr3_aa: CASSRTVAGETQYF

clone_size: -
d_call: TRBD1
v_call: TRBV29-1
j_call: TRBJ1-1
cdr3_nt: TGCAGCGGCCGACAGGGTACGAACACTGAAGCTTTCTTT
cdr3_aa: CSGRQGTNTEAFF

clone_size: few
d_call: -
v_call: TRBV4-3
j_call: TRBJ2-3
cdr3_nt: TGCGCCAGCAGCCAAGACCGCGCACTAGTCTCCACAGATACGCAGTATTTT
cdr3_aa: CASSQDRALVSTDTQYF

clone_size: few
d_call: -
v_call: TRBV2
j_call: TRBJ2-1
cdr3_nt: TGTGCCAGCAAACTAGAAAACAATGAGCAGTTCTTC
cdr3_aa: CASKLENNEQFF

clone_size: few
d_call: TRBD2
v_call: TRBV2
j_call: TRBJ2-1
cdr3_nt: TGTGCCAGCAGGCTAACTAGCGGGGGATACAATGAGCAGTTCTTC
cdr3_aa: CASRLTSGGYNEQFF

clone_size: -
d_call: -
v_call: TRBV27
j_call: TRBJ2-5
cdr3_nt: TGTGCCAGCAGTAACAGGGAACGGGAGACCCAGTACTTC
cdr3_aa: CASSNRERETQYF

clone_size: few
d_call: -
v_call: TRBV7-2
j_call: TRBJ2-3
cdr3_nt: TGTGCCAGCAGCTTGGGTAGCGTTAGCACAGATACGCAGTATTTT
cdr3_aa: CASSLGSVSTDTQYF

clone_size: few
d_call: TRBD2
v_call: TRBV30
j_call: TRBJ2-3
cdr3_nt: TGTGCCTGGAGTCAGCTAGCGGGGACAGATACGCAGTATTTT
cdr3_aa: CAWSQLAGTDTQYF

clone_size: -
d_call: TRBD1
v_call: TRBV18
j_call: TRBJ1-2
cdr3_nt: TGTGCCAGCTCACCACCGACAGGGGTCTATGGCTACACCTTC
cdr3_aa: CASSPPTGVYGYTF

clone_size: -
d_call: TRBD1
v_call: TRBV19
j_call: TRBJ2-3
cdr3_nt: TGTGCCAGTAGTACCGCTCAGGGGGCAGATACGCAGTATTTT
cdr3_aa: CASSTAQGADTQYF

clone_size: -
d_call: TRBD2
v_call: TRBV27
j_call: TRBJ2-3
cdr3_nt: TGTGCCAGCACCTCGAGGACTAGCGGGACTAGGTATACGCAGTATTTT
cdr3_aa: CASTSRTSGTRYTQYF

clone_size: -
d_call: TRBD2
v_call: TRBV30
j_call: TRBJ2-1
cdr3_nt: TGTGCCTGGAGCCCGGGACTAGCGGGAGTGGTTGAGCAGTTCTTC
cdr3_aa: CAWSPGLAGVVEQFF

clone_size: -
d_call: TRBD2
v_call: TRBV7-2
j_call: TRBJ2-3
cdr3_nt: TGTGCCAGCAGCCCCCGGCTAGCGGGAGCAGCAGATACGCAGTATTTT
cdr3_aa: CASSPRLAGAADTQYF

clone_size: -
d_call: -
v_call: TRBV7-2
j_call: TRBJ2-5
cdr3_nt: TGTGCCAGCCGACTAGAAGTGTCGGCCCAGTACTTC
cdr3_aa: CASRLEVSAQYF

clone_size: few
d_call: TRBD1
v_call: TRBV6-5
j_call: TRBJ2-5
cdr3_nt: TGTGCCAGCAGAACCGACAGGGGTGAGACCCAGTACTTC
cdr3_aa: CASRTDRGETQYF

clone_size: few
d_call: TRBD1
v_call: TRBV7-2
j_call: TRBJ2-1
cdr3_nt: TGTGCCAGCAGCCGAAGACAGGGAAATGAGCAGTTCTTC
cdr3_aa: CASSRRQGNEQFF

clone_size: -
d_call: TRBD1
v_call: TRBV29-1
j_call: TRBJ1-1
cdr3_nt: TGCAGCGTTGAAGAGGACAGGGGGATCGGGGCTTTCTTT
cdr3_aa: CSVEEDRGIGAFF

clone_size: -
d_call: -
v_call: TRBV19
j_call: TRBJ2-5
cdr3_nt: TGTGCCAGTAGATATGGCGGTGGGGAGACCCAGTACTTC
cdr3_aa: CASRYGGGETQYF

clone_size: medium-sized
d_call: -
v_call: TRBV7-2
j_call: TRBJ2-7
cdr3_nt: TGTGCCAGCAGCTTACGCTACGAGCAGTACTTC
cdr3_aa: CASSLRYEQYF

clone_size: -
d_call: -
v_call: TRBV5-1
j_call: TRBJ1-1
cdr3_nt: TGCGCCAGCAGCGGGAGTGCGGAGACTGAAGCTTTCTTT
cdr3_aa: CASSGSAETEAFF

clone_size: few
d_call: -
v_call: TRBV19
j_call: TRBJ2-2
cdr3_nt: TGTGCCAGTAGTACACATCTAGCGCCGAACACCGGGGAGCTGTTTTTT
cdr3_aa: CASSTHLAPNTGELFF

clone_size: many
d_call: -
v_call: TRBV4-3
j_call: TRBJ2-1
cdr3_nt: TGCGCCAGCAGCCGACAGATTGGGGCTTACAATGAGCAGTTCTTC
cdr3_aa: CASSRQIGAYNEQFF

clone_size: few
d_call: TRBD1
v_call: TRBV29-1
j_call: TRBJ1-1
cdr3_nt: TGCAGCGCCCCCCGGGACAGCGGATCGGGGGGGCCTGAAGCTTTCTTT
cdr3_aa: CSAPRDSGSGGPEAFF

clone_size: -
d_call: TRBD1
v_call: TRBV5-1
j_call: TRBJ1-1
cdr3_nt: TGCGCCAGCAGTGTACAGGGGGGGAACACTGAAGCTTTCTTT
cdr3_aa: CASSVQGGNTEAFF

clone_size: few
d_call: TRBD1
v_call: TRBV4-3
j_call: TRBJ1-5
cdr3_nt: TGCGCCAGCAGCCAAGACAGGGGGCGAGGGCAGCCCCAGCATTTT
cdr3_aa: CASSQDRGRGQPQHF

clone_size: few
d_call: -
v_call: TRBV7-8
j_call: TRBJ2-7
cdr3_nt: TGTGCCAGCAGCTTAGCAAGGGTTGGGGCCGGACGTTACGAGCAGTACTTC
cdr3_aa: CASSLARVGAGRYEQYF

clone_size: few
d_call: -
v_call: TRBV7-2
j_call: TRBJ1-1
cdr3_nt: TGTGCCAGCAGCCTTGGCGGATCCCTGGGTGAAGCTTTCTTT
cdr3_aa: CASSLGGSLGEAFF

clone_size: -
d_call: -
v_call: TRBV7-2
j_call: TRBJ1-1
cdr3_nt: TGTGCCAGCAGCTTAGATCCCGGACAGACTGAAGCTTTCTTT
cdr3_aa: CASSLDPGQTEAFF

clone_size: few
d_call: TRBD2
v_call: TRBV7-2
j_call: TRBJ2-5
cdr3_nt: TGTGCCAGCAGCCAGACTAGCGGACAAGAGACCCAGTACTTC
cdr3_aa: CASSQTSGQETQYF

clone_size: -
d_call: -
v_call: TRBV6-5
j_call: TRBJ2-2
cdr3_nt: TGTGCCAGCAGCCGACTCAGTCTGGGCACCGGGGAGCTGTTTTTT
cdr3_aa: CASSRLSLGTGELFF

clone_size: -
d_call: TRBD1
v_call: TRBV5-4
j_call: TRBJ2-7
cdr3_nt: TGTGCCAGCAGCTTGGACAGGGGACCCTACGAGCAGTACTTC
cdr3_aa: CASSLDRGPYEQYF

clone_size: -
d_call: -
v_call: TRBV19
j_call: TRBJ2-3
cdr3_nt: TGTGCCAGTAGTGCAAATGGAGGGGCGAGGCTGACAGATACGCAGTATTTT
cdr3_aa: CASSANGGARLTDTQYF

clone_size: -
d_call: TRBD2
v_call: TRBV25-1
j_call: TRBJ2-3
cdr3_nt: TGTGCCAGCAGGACCGCCGGGACTAGCGGGAGGGATACGCAGTATTTT
cdr3_aa: CASRTAGTSGRDTQYF

clone_size: few
d_call: TRBD1
v_call: TRBV7-9
j_call: TRBJ2-7
cdr3_nt: TGTGCCAGCAGGGGACAGGGGGCCTACGAGCAGTACTTC
cdr3_aa: CASRGQGAYEQYF

clone_size: few
d_call: TRBD1
v_call: TRBV2
j_call: TRBJ2-1
cdr3_nt: TGTGCCAGCAGGCGCACAGGGGGCTCGGGCAATGAGCAGTTCTTC
cdr3_aa: CASRRTGGSGNEQFF

clone_size: -
d_call: TRBD2
v_call: TRBV6-1
j_call: TRBJ2-1
cdr3_nt: TGTGCCAGTCTAGCGGGAGTCGGTGGGGGTGAGCAGTTCTTC
cdr3_aa: CASLAGVGGGEQFF

clone_size: few
d_call: -
v_call: TRBV11-2
j_call: TRBJ2-1
cdr3_nt: TGTGCCAGCAGCTACGGGGAACTTCGTGGTGAGCAGTTCTTC
cdr3_aa: CASSYGELRGEQFF

clone_size: few
d_call: -
v_call: TRBV5-1
j_call: TRBJ1-1
cdr3_nt: TGCGCCAGCAGCTTGATAGAGGATTTCACTGAAGCTTTCTTT
cdr3_aa: CASSLIEDFTEAFF

clone_size: few
d_call: -
v_call: TRBV7-3
j_call: TRBJ1-5
cdr3_nt: TGTGCCAGCAGCTTAAAATTGGGATGGGAGGGCAGGCCAAATCAGCCCCAGCATTTT
cdr3_aa: CASSLKLGWEGRPNQPQHF

clone_size: once
d_call: -
v_call: TRBV6-5
j_call: TRBJ2-7
cdr3_nt: TGTGCCAGCAGTTACTCGGTTAGCGTGAGGGGGGAGCAGTACTTC
cdr3_aa: CASSYSVSVRGEQYF

clone_size: -
d_call: TRBD1
v_call: TRBV4-3
j_call: TRBJ2-3
cdr3_nt: TGCGCCAGCAGCCCAGGGGGAGTGGCAGATACGCAGTATTTT
cdr3_aa: CASSPGGVADTQYF

clone_size: -
d_call: -
v_call: TRBV25-1
j_call: TRBJ2-6
cdr3_nt: TGTGCCAGCAGTGAACCGGGGTGGGGGGCCAACGTCCTGACTTTC
cdr3_aa: CASSEPGWGANVLTF

clone_size: -
d_call: TRBD2
v_call: TRBV14
j_call: TRBJ2-5
cdr3_nt: TGTGCCAGCAGCCGCCATTCCGGGACTAGTCGGGAGACCCAGTACTTC
cdr3_aa: CASSRHSGTSRETQYF

clone_size: once
d_call: -
v_call: TRBV6-1
j_call: TRBJ2-1
cdr3_nt: TGTGCCAGCAGACCCATAGGGGATGAGCAGTTCTTC
cdr3_aa: CASRPIGDEQFF

clone_size: few
d_call: -
v_call: TRBV5-1
j_call: TRBJ1-5
cdr3_nt: TGCGCCAGCAGCTTGGAGGGATCGGGGGTGGGCAATCAGCCCCAGCATTTT
cdr3_aa: CASSLEGSGVGNQPQHF

clone_size: -
d_call: -
v_call: TRBV11-2
j_call: TRBJ2-7
cdr3_nt: TGTGCCAGCAGCCGAGATAGCTCCTACGAGCAGTACTTC
cdr3_aa: CASSRDSSYEQYF

clone_size: -
d_call: TRBD2
v_call: TRBV18
j_call: TRBJ2-3
cdr3_nt: TGTGCCAGCTCACCACCCCTAGCGGGTACAGATACGCAGTATTTT
cdr3_aa: CASSPPLAGTDTQYF

clone_size: few
d_call: TRBD1
v_call: TRBV2
j_call: TRBJ1-2
cdr3_nt: TGTGCCAGCAGCCGGGACAGTGGCTACACCTTC
cdr3_aa: CASSRDSGYTF

clone_size: few
d_call: -
v_call: TRBV27
j_call: TRBJ1-5
cdr3_nt: TGTGCCAGCAGTGACAACGGCAATCAGCCCCAGCATTTT
cdr3_aa: CASSDNGNQPQHF

clone_size: few
d_call: TRBD1
v_call: TRBV5-6
j_call: TRBJ2-5
cdr3_nt: TGTGCCAGCAGCTCGGGACAGGGGGCCCCAGAGACCCAGTACTTC
cdr3_aa: CASSSGQGAPETQYF

clone_size: -
d_call: TRBD2
v_call: TRBV28
j_call: TRBJ2-7
cdr3_nt: TGTGCCAGCAGTTCCTCCACTAGCGGGGGAACCTACGAGCAGTACTTC
cdr3_aa: CASSSSTSGGTYEQYF

clone_size: few
d_call: TRBD1
v_call: TRBV7-3
j_call: TRBJ2-1
cdr3_nt: TGTGCCAGCAGCTTAACCGCACAGGGGAATGAGCAGTTCTTC
cdr3_aa: CASSLTAQGNEQFF

clone_size: -
d_call: -
v_call: TRBV11-2
j_call: TRBJ1-2
cdr3_nt: TGTGCCAGCAGCTTAGATTCGGGGTATCGGTATGGCTACACCTTC
cdr3_aa: CASSLDSGYRYGYTF

clone_size: -
d_call: TRBD1
v_call: TRBV6-5
j_call: TRBJ1-1
cdr3_nt: TGTGCCAGTATCAGACAGGGTGGCACTGAAGCTTTCTTT
cdr3_aa: CASIRQGGTEAFF